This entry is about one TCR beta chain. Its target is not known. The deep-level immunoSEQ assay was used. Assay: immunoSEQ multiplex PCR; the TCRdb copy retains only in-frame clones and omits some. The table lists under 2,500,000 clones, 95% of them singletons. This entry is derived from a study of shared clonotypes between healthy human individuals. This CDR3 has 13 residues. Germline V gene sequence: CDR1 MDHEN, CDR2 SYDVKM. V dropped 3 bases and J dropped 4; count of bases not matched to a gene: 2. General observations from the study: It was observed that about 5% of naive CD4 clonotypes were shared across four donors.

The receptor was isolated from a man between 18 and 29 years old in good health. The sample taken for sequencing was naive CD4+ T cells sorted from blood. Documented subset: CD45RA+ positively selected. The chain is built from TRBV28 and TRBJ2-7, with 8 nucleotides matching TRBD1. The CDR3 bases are TGTGCCAGCAGTTTGGACAGGGTATACGAGCAGTACTTC. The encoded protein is CASSLDRVYEQYF.